The 29 T cell receptor beta chains below were found in one sample sequenced in a study of cytomegalovirus exposure and HLA in healthy donors. PCR amplification relied on 60 Vbeta primers (plus 13 Jbeta primers). Assay: immunoSEQ multiplex PCR; the TCRdb copy retains only in-frame clones and omits some. The data hold 120,000 or so clones, with 75% to 90% observed a single time. Sequenced input: PBMCs. These receptors originate from a man aged 25 to 45 in good health and CMV-seropositive.

This clone showed up just a few times. The rearrangement uses TRBV9 and TRBJ2-3; the D is unclear. The V gene's germline CDR1 is SGDLS and CDR2 YYNGEE. The CDR3 covers 14 residues. Trimming removed 4 bases at V and 2 bases at J, with 11 bases between. The CDR3 is CASSTLLLTDTQYF. CDR3 bases: TGTGCCAGCAGCACCTTACTGCTCACAGATACGCAGTATTTT.

This rearrangement joins TRBV19 to TRBJ1-1; possibly TRBD1 for D (6 bases). Germline values: CDR1 LNHDA, CDR2 SQIVND (reference sequence). This CDR3 comprises 17 residues. V was clipped by 3 bases and J by 3 bases, with 20 bases between them. The CDR3 loop reads CASSMQQGHIVDTEAFF. The CDR3 coding sequence is TGTGCCAGTAGTATGCAACAGGGACACATAGTTGACACTGAAGCTTTCTTT.

With respect to this clone: This sample also contains other DNA sequences that code for the same CDR3. V and J are TRBV28 and TRBJ1-5; TRBD1 matches at 8 bases. The germline gives CDR1 MDHEN, CDR2 SYDVKM. The CDR3 totals 20 residues. With 1 base clipped from V and 0 bases from J, the junction kept 14 bases outside the gene matches. CDR3 in DNA: TGTGCCAGCAGTTTATCCTTACAGGGGGGGAGAGGACTTAGCAATCAGCCCCAGCATTTT. Translated: CASSLSLQGGRGLSNQPQHF.

The rearrangement joins TRBV12-5 to TRBJ1-5; 7 nucleotides match TRBD1. The CDR3 has 14 residues. Germline V gene sequence: CDR1 LGHNT, CDR2 FRNRAP. V was pared by 1 base and J by 6 bases, with 3 bases of the junction left unmatched. The CDR3, as DNA: TGTGCTAGTGGTTTGGGACAGGGTGGTCAGCCCCAGCATTTT. It specifies CASGLGQGGQPQHF.

J is TRBJ2-7 and V is TRBV5-6; a weak D match, TRBD1 (7 bases). The CDR3 runs to 13 residues. Trimming pared 3 bases from V and 6 bases from J, leaving 13 bases between. Germline V CDR1 and CDR2: SGHDT, YYEEEE. CDR3 sequence: CASSYRGGGEQYF. CDR3 bases: TGTGCCAGCAGCTACAGGGGAGGCGGCGAGCAGTACTTC.

The chain links TRBV27 to TRBJ2-1, with TRBD1 identical over 9 bases. The germline V gene encodes CDR1 MNHEY and CDR2 SMNVEV (reference sequence). The CDR3 extends over 14 amino acids. J was trimmed by 6 bases and V by 5 bases; bases with no gene match: 5. Here the CDR3 DNA reads TGTGCCAGCAGTCCATGGGGACAGGGCAATGAGCAGTTCTTC. Its translation is CASSPWGQGNEQFF.

This clone was counted only a few times. The chain joins TRBV6-5 to TRBJ1-1; D may be TRBD1 (5 bases). Trimming left V 5 bases short and J 1 base short, with 11 bases between. The CDR3 is 14 amino acids. Germline V CDR1 and CDR2: MNHEY, SVGAGI. The CDR3, as DNA: TGTGCCAGCAGTGACAGAGGTTCGAACACTGAAGCTTTCTTT. Its translation is CASSDRGSNTEAFF.

V gene TRBV11-2 combines with J gene TRBJ1-1; D is possibly TRBD1 (5 bases). Germline CDR1 SGHAT, CDR2 FQNNGV. V was clipped by 0 bases and J by 5 bases, with 10 bases between them. The CDR3 has 14 amino acids. The CDR3 coding sequence is TGTGCCAGCAGCTTAGAAGGGGTAGGGACTGAAGCTTTCTTT. Protein: CASSLEGVGTEAFF.

This clone was recorded a few times. The V gene is TRBV7-3, the J gene TRBJ1-1, with D perhaps TRBD1 (6 bases). Trimming left V 5 bases short and J 1 base short, with 8 bases between. CDR3 size: 13 residues. The germline V gene encodes CDR1 SGHTA and CDR2 FQGTGA. The CDR3 is CASSPQGNTEAFF. The CDR3 coding sequence is TGTGCCAGCAGCCCACAGGGGAACACTGAAGCTTTCTTT.

The chain recombines TRBV7-2 with TRBJ2-7; maybe TRBD1 (5 bases). Trimming pared 3 bases from V and 0 bases from J, leaving 6 bases between. Per the germline V gene, CDR1 is SGHTA and CDR2 is FQGNSA. This CDR3 contains 13 residues. For the CDR3, the DNA is TGTGCCAGCAGCTTGGGGCCCTCCTACGAGCAGTACTTC. Translated: CASSLGPSYEQYF.

This sequence joins TRBV5-4 and TRBJ2-7; no definite D call. In germline, CDR1 is SGHNT, CDR2 YYREEE (reference sequence). The germline V and J ends were trimmed by 3 bases and 4 bases, with 8 bases remaining between them. This CDR3 has 12 amino acids. In DNA form, the CDR3 reads TGTGCCAGCAGCTCCGACTCATACGAGCAGTACTTC. Its translation: CASSSDSYEQYF.

The chain uses TRBV5-6 and TRBJ2-7; weak D call: TRBD2 (7 bases). Trimming took 1 base from V and 0 from J, leaving 11 bases between them. CDR1 is SGHDT, CDR2 YYEEEE, per germline. This CDR3 spans 15 amino acids. CDR3 coding DNA: TGTGCCAGCAGCTTGCCCGCGGGGGCCTCCTACGAGCAGTACTTC. Its protein product is CASSLPAGASYEQYF.

The J gene is TRBJ2-3, the V gene TRBV4-1; possible D gene TRBD1, 6 bases. The CDR3 runs to 15 residues. Germline lookup yields CDR1 MGHRA and CDR2 YSYEKL. The germline V and J ends were trimmed by 0 bases and 9 bases, with 16 bases remaining between them. The CDR3 DNA follows: TGCGCCAGCAGCCAAGATATTGTACAGGGAAAAACGCAGTATTTT. Its protein product is CASSQDIVQGKTQYF.

The chain joins TRBV6-1 to TRBJ1-1; TRBD1 matches 7 bases. Per the germline V gene, CDR1 is MNHNS and CDR2 is SASEGT. The V segment lost 2 bases and the J segment 1 base; nucleotides outside the gene matches: 4. The CDR3 has 15 amino acids. CDR3 protein: CASSEFKGANTEAFF. The CDR3 nucleotides are TGTGCCAGCAGTGAATTCAAGGGGGCGAACACTGAAGCTTTCTTT.

This chain connects TRBV2 to TRBJ2-2, with TRBD1 matching 12 bases. The CDR3 has 14 amino acids. Trimming at V came to 11 bases and at J to 4 bases, leaving 5 bases not matched to a gene. CDR1 and CDR2 from the germline V gene are SNHLY and FYNNEI. In DNA, the CDR3 is TGTGCCGGGGGACAGGGGGCTATCACCGGGGAGCTGTTTTTT. This gives the protein CAGGQGAITGELFF.

This sequence joins TRBV5-1 and TRBJ2-2, with 8 bases that match TRBD2. With V trimmed by 1 base and J by 5 bases, 10 bases remained unmatched. Germline lookup yields CDR1 SGHRS and CDR2 YFSETQ. The CDR3 runs to 17 residues. The CDR3 bases are TGCGCCAGCAGCTTGCTAGTCGAGCGGGGGCAAACCGGGGAGCTGTTTTTT. Its protein product is CASSLLVERGQTGELFF.

V gene TRBV29-1 combines with J gene TRBJ2-5; D call uncertain. The CDR3 length is 16 residues. V lost 0 bases to trimming and J lost 1 base, with 15 bases between them. From germline, CDR1 is SQVTM and CDR2 ANQGSEA. CDR3 sequence reads: CSVEDFYSPSQETQYF. CDR3 DNA sequence: TGCAGCGTTGAAGATTTTTACAGCCCGAGCCAAGAGACCCAGTACTTC.

This chain connects TRBV2 to TRBJ1-1, with TRBD1 identical over 7 bases. CDR3 length equals 14 residues. Germline V gene data show CDR1 as SNHLY and CDR2 as FYNNEI. Trimming cost V 7 bases and J 4 bases; bases outside gene matches: 9. The CDR3 DNA reads as TGTGCCAGCAACAAAGGAGCAGGGGGCACTGAAGCTTTCTTT. It is translated as CASNKGAGGTEAFF.

This clone was detected a few times. J is TRBJ2-3 and V is TRBV30; 9 nucleotides match TRBD1. V lost 6 bases, J lost 2 bases, and 6 bases stayed unmatched. Germline CDR1 and CDR2: GTSNPN and SVGIG (reference sequence). This CDR3 is 14 amino acids long. This CDR3 reads CACFGTGITDTQYF. CDR3 in DNA: TGTGCCTGTTTCGGGACAGGGATCACAGATACGCAGTATTTT.

The V and J genes are TRBV11-3 and TRBJ2-3; 9 bases match TRBD2. The ends lost 1 base at V and 6 bases at J; junction bases unmatched: 5. The germline CDR1 and CDR2 sequences are SGHNT and YENEEA. CDR3 length equals 15 residues. The CDR3 protein is CASSLGGGGVDTQYF. In nucleotides, the CDR3 is TGTGCCAGCAGCTTAGGCGGCGGGGGGGTGGATACGCAGTATTTT.

The CDR3 bases are TGTGCCAGCAGCATCTGGGACACCTACGAGCAGTACTTC. This sequence encodes CASSIWDTYEQYF. The J gene is TRBJ2-7, the V gene TRBV11-2, with a weak D call TRBD1 (6 bases). CDR1 and CDR2 (germline): SGHAT, FQNNGV. The V gene lost 5 bases and the J gene lost 2 bases, with 10 bases spanning the gap. CDR3 length: 13 amino acids.

The genes are TRBV2 and TRBJ1-5; 8 nucleotides agree with TRBD1. This CDR3 spans 14 amino acids. CDR1 and CDR2 from the germline V gene are SNHLY and FYNNEI. V shed 5 bases and J 5 bases; nucleotides not matched to a gene: 5. CDR3 DNA: TGTGCCAGCAGTAGCAGGGGGCTTGATCAGCCCCAGCATTTT. This gives the protein CASSSRGLDQPQHF.

The chain employs TRBV12-5 and TRBJ2-7; D is ambiguous. V gave up 5 bases and J gave up 2 bases, with 16 bases separating them. Germline values: CDR1 LGHNT, CDR2 FRNRAP. The CDR3 contains 15 residues. The CDR3 coding sequence is TGTGCTAGTGGTCAAACTTACGACTCCCCCTACGAGCAGTACTTC. This encodes CASGQTYDSPYEQYF.

This chain links TRBV23-1 with TRBJ2-7; a weak D match, TRBD1 (5 bases). TRBV23-1 is annotated as an ORF whose role is uncertain. The length of the CDR3 is 16 residues. V lost 3 bases and J lost 3, with 18 bases in between. DNA for the CDR3: TGCGCCAGCAGTCATTCTCAGTCGGACAACGGCTACGAGCAGTACTTC. It encodes CASSHSQSDNGYEQYF.

The chain couples TRBV5-5 to TRBJ1-2; no firm D call. Looked up from germline, CDR1 is SGHKS and CDR2 is YYEKEE (reference sequence). This CDR3 comprises 12 residues. V was clipped by 4 bases and J by 1 base, with 5 bases between them. The CDR3: CASSQNNYGYTF. DNA of the CDR3: TGTGCCAGCAGCCAAAATAACTATGGCTACACCTTC.

As concerns this clone: The sample has other DNA sequences that encode this CDR3 too. V and J are TRBV15 and TRBJ1-1, with D perhaps matching TRBD1 (6 bases). The V end was cut by 0 bases, the J end by 5 bases, with 7 bases between. The germline CDR1 and CDR2 sequences are LNHNV and YYDKDF (reference sequence). The CDR3 contains 13 residues. The CDR3 nucleotides read TGTGCCACCAGCAGAGACAGGGGAACTGAAGCTTTCTTT. As protein: CATSRDRGTEAFF.

Comments on this clone: The same CDR3 can be traced to other DNA sequences in this sample. The V and J genes are TRBV7-8 and TRBJ1-1; D remains ambiguous. V lost 3 bases, J lost 4 bases, and 9 bases lay in between. The CDR3 loop spans 13 amino acids. Germline CDR1 SGHVS, CDR2 FQNEAQ. CDR3 bases: TGTGCCAGCAGCTTGAACTCGGGCACTGAAGCTTTCTTT. Translating it yields CASSLNSGTEAFF.

This chain connects TRBV7-8 to TRBJ2-1; 8 bases are a match to TRBD2. Germline trimming cut 5 bases from V and 1 base from J; bases unmatched to any gene: 16. CDR3 size: 19 residues. Germline lookup yields CDR1 SGHVS and CDR2 FQNEAQ. The CDR3 reads CASSPDFGGASWSYNEQFF. CDR3 in DNA: TGTGCCAGCAGCCCAGATTTCGGGGGGGCGTCTTGGTCCTACAATGAGCAGTTCTTC.

The J gene is TRBJ2-1, the V gene TRBV19; 8 nucleotides line up with TRBD1. Germline lookup yields CDR1 LNHDA and CDR2 SQIVND (reference sequence). The CDR3 is made up of 13 amino acids. V shed 9 bases, J shed 6 bases, and the junction held 7 bases outside the gene matches. The CDR3 spells CASCRTGSNEQFF. As DNA, the CDR3 is TGTGCCAGCTGTAGGACAGGGAGCAATGAGCAGTTCTTC.